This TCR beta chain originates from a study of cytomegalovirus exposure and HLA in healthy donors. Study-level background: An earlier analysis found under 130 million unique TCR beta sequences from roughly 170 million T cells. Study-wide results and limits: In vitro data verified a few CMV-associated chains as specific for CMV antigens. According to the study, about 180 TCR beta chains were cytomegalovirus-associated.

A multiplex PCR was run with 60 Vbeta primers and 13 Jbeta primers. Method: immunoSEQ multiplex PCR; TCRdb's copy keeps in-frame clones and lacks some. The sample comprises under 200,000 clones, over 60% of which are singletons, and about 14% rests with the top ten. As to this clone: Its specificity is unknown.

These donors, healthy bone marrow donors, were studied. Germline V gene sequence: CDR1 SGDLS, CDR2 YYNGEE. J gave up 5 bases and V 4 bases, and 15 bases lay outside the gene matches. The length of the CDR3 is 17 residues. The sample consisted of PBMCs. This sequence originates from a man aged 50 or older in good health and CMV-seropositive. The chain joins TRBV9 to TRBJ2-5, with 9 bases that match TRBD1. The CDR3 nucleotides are TGTGCCAGCAGCCGTAGAGGTACAGGGGGCCTGGTCGAGACCCAGTACTTC. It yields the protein CASSRRGTGGLVETQYF. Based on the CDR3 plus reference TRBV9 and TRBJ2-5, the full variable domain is DSGVTQTPKHLITATGQRVTLRCSPRSGDLSVYWYQQSLDQGLQFLIQYYNGEERAKGNILERFSAQQFPDLHSELNLSSLELGDSALYFCASSRRGTGGLVETQYFGPGTRLLVL.